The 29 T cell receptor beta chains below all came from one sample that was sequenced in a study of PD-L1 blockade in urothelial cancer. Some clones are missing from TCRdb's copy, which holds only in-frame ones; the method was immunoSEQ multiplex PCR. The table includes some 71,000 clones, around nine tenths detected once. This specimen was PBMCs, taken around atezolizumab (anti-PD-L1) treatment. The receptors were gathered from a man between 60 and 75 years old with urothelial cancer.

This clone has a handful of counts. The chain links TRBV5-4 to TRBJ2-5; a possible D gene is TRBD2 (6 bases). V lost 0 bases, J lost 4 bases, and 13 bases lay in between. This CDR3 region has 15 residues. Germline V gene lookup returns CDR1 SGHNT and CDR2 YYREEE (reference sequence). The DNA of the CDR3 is TGTGCCAGCAGCTTGGAGTCAGGGCGGGGAGAGACCCAGTACTTC. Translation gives CASSLESGRGETQYF. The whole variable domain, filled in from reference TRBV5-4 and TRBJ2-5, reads ETGVTQSPTHLIKTRGQQVTLRCSSQSGHNTVSWYQQALGQGPQFIFQYYREEENGRGNFPPRFSGLQFPNYSSELNVNALELDDSALYLCASSLESGRGETQYFGPGTRLLVL.

The DNA for the CDR3 is TGTGCCAGCAGCTTGGTGACAGGGCAGCAGCCCCAGCATTTT. This encodes CASSLVTGQQPQHF. J is TRBJ1-5 and V is TRBV5-6, with 7 bases fitting TRBD1. V lost 0 bases and J lost 7; bases outside the gene matches: 4. This CDR3 spans 14 amino acids. From germline, CDR1 is SGHDT and CDR2 YYEEEE.

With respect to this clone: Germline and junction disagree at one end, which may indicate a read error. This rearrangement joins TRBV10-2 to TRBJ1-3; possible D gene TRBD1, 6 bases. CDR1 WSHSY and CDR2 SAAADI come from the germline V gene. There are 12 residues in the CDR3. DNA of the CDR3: TGCGCCAGCCAGGGGCCTAGGAAACACCATATATTT. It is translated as CASQGPRKHHIF.

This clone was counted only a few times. Here the CDR3 DNA reads TGTGCCAGCAGTTGGACAGGGGGCACAGATACGCAGTATTTT. Translating gives CASSWTGGTDTQYF. The chain is built from TRBV7-2 and TRBJ2-3, with 9 bases matching TRBD1. Germline CDR1 SGHTA, CDR2 FQGNSA. This CDR3 is 14 amino acids long. Unmatched junction bases numbered 2, after V lost 6 bases and J lost 1 base.

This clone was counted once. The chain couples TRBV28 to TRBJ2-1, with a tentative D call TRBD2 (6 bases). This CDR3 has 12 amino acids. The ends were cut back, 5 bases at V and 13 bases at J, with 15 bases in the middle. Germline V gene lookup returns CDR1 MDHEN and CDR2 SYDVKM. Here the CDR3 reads CASSGGGGPQFF. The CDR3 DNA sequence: TGTGCCAGCAGTGGAGGAGGAGGGCCACAGTTCTTC.

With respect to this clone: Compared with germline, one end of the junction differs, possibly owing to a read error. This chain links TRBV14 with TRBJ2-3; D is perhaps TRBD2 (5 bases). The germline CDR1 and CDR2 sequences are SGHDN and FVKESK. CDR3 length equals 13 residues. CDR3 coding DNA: TGTGCCAGCAGCCAGGCTAGCAGAGATACGCAGTATTTT. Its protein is CASSQASRDTQYF.

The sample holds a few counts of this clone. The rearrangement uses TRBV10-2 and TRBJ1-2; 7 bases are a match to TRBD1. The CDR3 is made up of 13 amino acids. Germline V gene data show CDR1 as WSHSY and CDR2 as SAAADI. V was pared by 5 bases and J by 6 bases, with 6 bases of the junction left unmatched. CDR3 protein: CASSPGQWDGYTF. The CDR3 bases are TGCGCCAGCAGTCCGGGACAGTGGGATGGCTACACCTTC.

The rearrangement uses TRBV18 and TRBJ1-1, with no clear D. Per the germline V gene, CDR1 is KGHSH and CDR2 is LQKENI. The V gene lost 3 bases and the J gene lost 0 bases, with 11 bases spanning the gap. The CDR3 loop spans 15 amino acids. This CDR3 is CASSPNNQMNTEAFF. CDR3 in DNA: TGTGCCAGCTCACCGAACAACCAAATGAACACTGAAGCTTTCTTT.

The CDR3 here is CASSPRGGSSGNTIYF. For the CDR3, the DNA is TGTGCCAGCTCACCTAGGGGGGGATCCTCTGGAAACACCATATATTTT. This chain joins TRBV18 and TRBJ1-3; tentatively, D is TRBD1 (6 bases). Trimming removed 3 bases from V and 0 bases from J, with 12 bases in between. Germline V gene lookup returns CDR1 KGHSH and CDR2 LQKENI. The CDR3 has 16 amino acids.

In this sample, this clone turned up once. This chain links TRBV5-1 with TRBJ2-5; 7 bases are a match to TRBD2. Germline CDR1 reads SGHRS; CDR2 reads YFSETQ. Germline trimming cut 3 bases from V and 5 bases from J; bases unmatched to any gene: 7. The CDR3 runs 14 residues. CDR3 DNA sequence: TGCGCCAGCAGCTCCCGGGTCGGGGGGGAGACCCAGTACTTC. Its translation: CASSSRVGGETQYF.

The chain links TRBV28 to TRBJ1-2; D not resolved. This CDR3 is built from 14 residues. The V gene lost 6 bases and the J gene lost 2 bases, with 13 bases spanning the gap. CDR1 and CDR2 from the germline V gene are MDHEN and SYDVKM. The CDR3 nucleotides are TGTGCCAGCAGGCTACCTTCGGGGAACTATGGCTACACCTTC. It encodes CASRLPSGNYGYTF.

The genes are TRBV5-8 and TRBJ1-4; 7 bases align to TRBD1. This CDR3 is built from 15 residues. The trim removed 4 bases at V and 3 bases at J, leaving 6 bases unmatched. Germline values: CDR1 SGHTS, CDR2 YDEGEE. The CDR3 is CASSLRTGPNEKLFF. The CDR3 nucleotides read TGTGCCAGCAGCCTACGGACAGGACCTAATGAAAAACTGTTTTTT. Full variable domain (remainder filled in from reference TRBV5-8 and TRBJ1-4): EAGVTQSPTHLIKTRGQQATLRCSPISGHTSVYWYQQALGLGLQFLLWYDEGEERNRGNFPPRFSGRQFPNYSSELNVNALELEDSALYLCASSLRTGPNEKLFFGSGTQLSVL.

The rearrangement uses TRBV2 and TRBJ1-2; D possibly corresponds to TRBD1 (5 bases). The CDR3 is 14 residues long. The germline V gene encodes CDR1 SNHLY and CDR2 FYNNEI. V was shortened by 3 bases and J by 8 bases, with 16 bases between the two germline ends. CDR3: CASSDGDRTSGYTF. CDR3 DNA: TGTGCCAGCAGTGATGGCGACAGAACTTCGGGCTACACCTTC.

CDR3 DNA: TGCGCCAGCAGCTGGACAGGGCCCTACGAGCAGTACTTC. Amino acid sequence: CASSWTGPYEQYF. The J gene is TRBJ2-7, the V gene TRBV5-1; 8 bases are a match to TRBD1. In germline, CDR1 is SGHRS, CDR2 YFSETQ. V lost 3 bases to trimming and J lost 2 bases; unmatched junction nucleotides: 1. This CDR3 has 13 residues.

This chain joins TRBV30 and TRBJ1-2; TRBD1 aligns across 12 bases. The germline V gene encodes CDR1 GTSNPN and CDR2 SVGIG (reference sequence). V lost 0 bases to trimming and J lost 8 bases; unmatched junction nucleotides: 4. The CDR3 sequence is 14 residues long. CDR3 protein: CAWSVGTGGVGYTF. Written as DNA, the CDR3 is TGTGCCTGGAGTGTAGGGACAGGGGGCGTCGGCTACACCTTC.

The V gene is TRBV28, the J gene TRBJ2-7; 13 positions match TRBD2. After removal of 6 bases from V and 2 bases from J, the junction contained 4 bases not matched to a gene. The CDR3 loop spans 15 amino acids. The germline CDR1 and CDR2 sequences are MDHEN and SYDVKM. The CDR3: CASSPGLAGAYEQYF. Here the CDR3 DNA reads TGTGCCAGCAGCCCCGGACTAGCGGGAGCCTACGAGCAGTACTTC.

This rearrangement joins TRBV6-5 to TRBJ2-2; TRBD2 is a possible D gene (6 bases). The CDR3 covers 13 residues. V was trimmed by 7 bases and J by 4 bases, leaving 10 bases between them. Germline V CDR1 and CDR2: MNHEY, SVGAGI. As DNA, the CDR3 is TGTGCCAGCACGGAGCGGGTCACCGGGGAGCTGTTTTTT. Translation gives CASTERVTGELFF.

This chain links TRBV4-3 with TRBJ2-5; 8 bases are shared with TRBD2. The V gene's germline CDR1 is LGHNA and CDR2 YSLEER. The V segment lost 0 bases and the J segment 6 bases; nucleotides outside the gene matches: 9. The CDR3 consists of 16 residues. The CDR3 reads CASSQEPGLAGQTQYF. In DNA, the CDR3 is TGCGCCAGCAGCCAAGAACCCGGACTAGCCGGGCAGACCCAGTACTTC.

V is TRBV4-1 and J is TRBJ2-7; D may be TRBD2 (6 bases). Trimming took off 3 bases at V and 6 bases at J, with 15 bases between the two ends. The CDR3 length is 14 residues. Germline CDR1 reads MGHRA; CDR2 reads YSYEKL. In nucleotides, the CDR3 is TGCGCCAGCAGCCAGACGGAGAGGAGGGTCGAGCAGTACTTC. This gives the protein CASSQTERRVEQYF.

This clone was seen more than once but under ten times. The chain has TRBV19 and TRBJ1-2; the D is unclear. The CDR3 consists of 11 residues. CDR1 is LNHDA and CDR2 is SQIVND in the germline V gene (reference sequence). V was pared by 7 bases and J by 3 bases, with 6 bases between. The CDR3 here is CASNRDYGYTF. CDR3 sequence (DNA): TGTGCCAGTAACCGGGACTATGGCTACACCTTC.

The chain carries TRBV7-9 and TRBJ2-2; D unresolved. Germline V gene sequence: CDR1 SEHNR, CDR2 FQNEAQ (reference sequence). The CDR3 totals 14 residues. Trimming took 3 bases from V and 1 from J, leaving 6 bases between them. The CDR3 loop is CASSFSQNTGELFF. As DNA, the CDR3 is TGTGCCAGCAGCTTTTCCCAGAACACCGGGGAGCTGTTTTTT.

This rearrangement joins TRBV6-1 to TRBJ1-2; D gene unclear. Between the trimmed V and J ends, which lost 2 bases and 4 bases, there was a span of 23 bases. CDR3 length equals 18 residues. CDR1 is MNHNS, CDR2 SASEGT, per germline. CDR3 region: CASSESNVRANRGYGYTF. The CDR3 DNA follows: TGTGCCAGCAGTGAAAGCAATGTAAGGGCTAACCGGGGCTATGGCTACACCTTC.

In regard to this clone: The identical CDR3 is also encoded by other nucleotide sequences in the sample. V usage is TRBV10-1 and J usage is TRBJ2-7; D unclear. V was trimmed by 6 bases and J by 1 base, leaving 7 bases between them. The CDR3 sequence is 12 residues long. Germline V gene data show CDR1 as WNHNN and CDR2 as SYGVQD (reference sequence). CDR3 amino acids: CASSGSSYEQYF. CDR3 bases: TGCGCCAGCAGCGGGTCGTCCTACGAGCAGTACTTC.

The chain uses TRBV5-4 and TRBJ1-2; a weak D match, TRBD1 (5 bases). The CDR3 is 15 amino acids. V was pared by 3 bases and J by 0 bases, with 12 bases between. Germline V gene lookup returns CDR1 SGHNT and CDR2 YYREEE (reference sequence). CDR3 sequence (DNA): TGTGCCAGCAGCTCGGGGGGGAGGTCTAACTATGGCTACACCTTC. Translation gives CASSSGGRSNYGYTF.

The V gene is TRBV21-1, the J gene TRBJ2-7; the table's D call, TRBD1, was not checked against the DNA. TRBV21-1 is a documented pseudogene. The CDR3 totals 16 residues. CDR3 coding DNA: TGTGCCAGCGGAAAAGAAAGGGACAGGGGTTACTACGAGCAGTACTTC. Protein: CASGKERDRGYYEQYF.

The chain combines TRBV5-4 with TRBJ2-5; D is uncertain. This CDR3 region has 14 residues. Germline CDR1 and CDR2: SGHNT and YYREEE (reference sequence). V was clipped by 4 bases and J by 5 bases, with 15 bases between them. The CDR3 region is CASSKAAQTETQYF. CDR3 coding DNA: TGTGCCAGCAGCAAAGCCGCCCAGACTGAGACCCAGTACTTC.

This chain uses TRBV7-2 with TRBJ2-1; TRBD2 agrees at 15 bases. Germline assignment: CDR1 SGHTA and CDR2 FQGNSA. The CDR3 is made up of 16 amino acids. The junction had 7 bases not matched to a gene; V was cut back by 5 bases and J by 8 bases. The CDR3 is CASSVTGLAGGYEQFF. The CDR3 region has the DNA TGTGCCAGCAGCGTAACGGGACTAGCGGGGGGCTATGAGCAGTTCTTC. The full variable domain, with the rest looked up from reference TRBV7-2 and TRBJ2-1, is GAGVSQSPSNKVTEKGKDVELRCDPISGHTALYWYRQSLGQGLEFLIYFQGNSAPDKSGLPSDRFSAERTGGSVSTLTIQRTQQEDSAVYLCASSVTGLAGGYEQFFGPGTRLTVL.

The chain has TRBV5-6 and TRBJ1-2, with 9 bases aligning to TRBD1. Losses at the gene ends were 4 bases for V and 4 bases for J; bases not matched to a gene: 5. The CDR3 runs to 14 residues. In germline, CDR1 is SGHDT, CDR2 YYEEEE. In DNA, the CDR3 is TGTGCCAGCAGCCCGACAGGGGGATCCTATGGCTACACCTTC. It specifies CASSPTGGSYGYTF. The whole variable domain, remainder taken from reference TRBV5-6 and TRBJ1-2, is DAGVTQSPTHLIKTRGQQVTLRCSPKSGHDTVSWYQQALGQGPQFIFQYYEEEERQRGNFPDRFSGHQFPNYSSELNVNALLLGDSALYLCASSPTGGSYGYTFGSGTRLTVV.

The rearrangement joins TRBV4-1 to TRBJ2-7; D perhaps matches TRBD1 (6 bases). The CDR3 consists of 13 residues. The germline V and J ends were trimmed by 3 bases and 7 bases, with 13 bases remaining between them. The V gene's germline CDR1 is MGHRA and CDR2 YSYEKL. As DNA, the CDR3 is TGCGCCAGCAGCCAGGAACAGGGTTGGGAGCAGTACTTC. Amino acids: CASSQEQGWEQYF.